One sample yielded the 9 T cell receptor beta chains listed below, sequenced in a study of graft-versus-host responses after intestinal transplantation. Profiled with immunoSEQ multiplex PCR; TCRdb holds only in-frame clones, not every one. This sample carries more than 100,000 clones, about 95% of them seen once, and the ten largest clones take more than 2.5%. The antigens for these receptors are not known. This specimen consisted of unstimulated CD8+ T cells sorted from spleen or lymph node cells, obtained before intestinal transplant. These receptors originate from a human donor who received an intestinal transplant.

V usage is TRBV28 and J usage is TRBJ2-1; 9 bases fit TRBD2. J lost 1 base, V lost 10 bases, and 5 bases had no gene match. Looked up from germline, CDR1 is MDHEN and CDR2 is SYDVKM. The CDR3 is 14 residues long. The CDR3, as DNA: TGTGCCACCTTAGCGGGAGTATCCTACAATGAGCAGTTCTTC. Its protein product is CATLAGVSYNEQFF.

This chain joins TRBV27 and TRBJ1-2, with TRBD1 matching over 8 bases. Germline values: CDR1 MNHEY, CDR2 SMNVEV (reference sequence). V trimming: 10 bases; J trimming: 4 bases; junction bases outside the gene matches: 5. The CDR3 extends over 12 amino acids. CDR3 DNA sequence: TGTGCCACCTACAGGGGGGGCTATGGCTACACCTTC. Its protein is CATYRGGYGYTF.

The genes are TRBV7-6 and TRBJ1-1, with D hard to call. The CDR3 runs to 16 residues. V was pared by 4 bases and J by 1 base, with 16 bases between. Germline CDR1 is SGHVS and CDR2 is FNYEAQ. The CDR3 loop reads CASSSPEGGTNTEAFF. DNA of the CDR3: TGTGCCAGCAGCTCACCGGAGGGAGGCACGAACACTGAAGCTTTCTTT.

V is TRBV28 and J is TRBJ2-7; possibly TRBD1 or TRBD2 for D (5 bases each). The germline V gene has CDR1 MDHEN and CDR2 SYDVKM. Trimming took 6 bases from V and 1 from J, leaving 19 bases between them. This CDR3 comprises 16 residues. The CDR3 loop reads CASRRRDGQFSYEQYF. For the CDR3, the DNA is TGTGCCAGCAGACGACGGGACGGCCAGTTTTCCTACGAGCAGTACTTC. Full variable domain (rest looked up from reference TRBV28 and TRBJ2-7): DVKVTQSSRYLVKRTGEKVFLECVQDMDHENMFWYRQDPGLGLRLIYFSYDVKMKEKGDIPEGYSVSREKKERFSLILESASTNQTSMYLCASRRRDGQFSYEQYFGPGTRLTVT.

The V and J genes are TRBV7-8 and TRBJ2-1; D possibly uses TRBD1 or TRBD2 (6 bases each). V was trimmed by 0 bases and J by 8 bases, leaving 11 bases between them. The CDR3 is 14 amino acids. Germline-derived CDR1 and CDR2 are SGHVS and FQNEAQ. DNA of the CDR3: TGTGCCAGCAGCTTAGCGGTGGGGGGCGATGAGCAGTTCTTC. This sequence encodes CASSLAVGGDEQFF. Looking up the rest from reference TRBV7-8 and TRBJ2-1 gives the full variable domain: GAGVSQSPRYKVAKRGQDVALRCDPISGHVSLFWYQQALGQGPEFLTYFQNEAQLDKSGLPSDRFFAERPEGSVSTLKIQRTQQEDSAVYLCASSLAVGGDEQFFGPGTRLTVL.

CDR3 coding DNA: TGTGCCAGCAGCACACCGAAACTAGCGGGAGGGCCGTGGGGCACAGATACGCAGTATTTT. Protein product: CASSTPKLAGGPWGTDTQYF. The V call is TRBV28, the J call TRBJ2-3; 13 nucleotides align to TRBD2. Germline loops: CDR1 MDHEN, CDR2 SYDVKM. This CDR3 region has 20 residues. The junction had 16 bases not matched to a gene; V was cut back by 6 bases and J by 1 base.

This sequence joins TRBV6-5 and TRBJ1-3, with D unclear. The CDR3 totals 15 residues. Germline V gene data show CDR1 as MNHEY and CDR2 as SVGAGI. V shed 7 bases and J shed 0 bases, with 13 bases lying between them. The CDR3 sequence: CASKNSPFSGNTIYF. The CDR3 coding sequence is TGTGCCAGCAAGAACAGCCCGTTCTCTGGAAACACCATATATTTT.

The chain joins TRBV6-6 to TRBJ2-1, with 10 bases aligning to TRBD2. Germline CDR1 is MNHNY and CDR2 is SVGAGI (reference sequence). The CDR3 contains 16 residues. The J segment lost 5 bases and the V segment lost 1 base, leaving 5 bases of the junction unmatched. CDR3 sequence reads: CASSYWASGSHNEQFF. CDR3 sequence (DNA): TGTGCCAGCAGTTACTGGGCTAGCGGGAGCCACAATGAGCAGTTCTTC.

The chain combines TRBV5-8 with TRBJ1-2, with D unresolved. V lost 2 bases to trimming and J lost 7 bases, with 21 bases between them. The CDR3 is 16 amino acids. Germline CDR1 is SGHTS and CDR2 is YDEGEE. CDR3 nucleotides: TGTGCCAGCAGCTTCCGAGTGCGGGGAGACATCAGTGGCTACACCTTC. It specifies CASSFRVRGDISGYTF.